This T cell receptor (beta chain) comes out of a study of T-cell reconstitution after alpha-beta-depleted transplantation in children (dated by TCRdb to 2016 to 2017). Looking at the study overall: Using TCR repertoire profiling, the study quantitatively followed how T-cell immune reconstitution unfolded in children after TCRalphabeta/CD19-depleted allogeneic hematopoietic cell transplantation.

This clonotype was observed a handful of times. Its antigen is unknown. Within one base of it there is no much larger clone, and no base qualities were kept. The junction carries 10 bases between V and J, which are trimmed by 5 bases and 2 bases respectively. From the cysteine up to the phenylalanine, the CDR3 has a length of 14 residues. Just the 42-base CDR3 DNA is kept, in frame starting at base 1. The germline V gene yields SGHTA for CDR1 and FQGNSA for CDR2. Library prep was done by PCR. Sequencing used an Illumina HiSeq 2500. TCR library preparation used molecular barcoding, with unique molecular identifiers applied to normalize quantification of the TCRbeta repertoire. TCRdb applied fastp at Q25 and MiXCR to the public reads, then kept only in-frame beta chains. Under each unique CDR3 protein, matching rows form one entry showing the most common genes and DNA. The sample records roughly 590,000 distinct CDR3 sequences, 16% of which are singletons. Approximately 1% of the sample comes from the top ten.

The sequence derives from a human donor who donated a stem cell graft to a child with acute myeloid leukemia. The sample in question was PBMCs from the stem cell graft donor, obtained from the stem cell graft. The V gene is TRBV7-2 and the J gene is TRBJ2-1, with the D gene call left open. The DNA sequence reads TGTGCCAGCAGCCCGGTGACACCCTACAATGAGCAGTTCTTC. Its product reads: CASSPVTPYNEQFF. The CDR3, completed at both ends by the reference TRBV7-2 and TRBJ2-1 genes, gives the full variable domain GAGVSQSPSNKVTEKGKDVELRCDPISGHTALYWYRQSLGQGLEFLIYFQGNSAPDKSGLPSDRFSAERTGGSVSTLTIQRTQQEDSAVYLCASSPVTPYNEQFFGPGTRLTVL.